Listed below are T cell receptor beta chains from one sample, sequenced in a study of T cells in Graves' hyperthyroidism and ophthalmopathy. From the multiplex PCR reads, TCRdb called clonotypes with MiXCR, one entry per CDR3 protein. The table lists some 720,000 distinct CDR3 sequences, roughly 15% of them singletons. Sequencing was carried out using blood. All receptors derive from a man younger than 35 with Graves' hyperthyroidism. The CDR3 runs from the conserved cysteine through the conserved F or W. D genes are given only for firm matches. Rows give clone size only sometimes, using once, few, many, or a class for an expanded clone.

J gene,D gene,clone size,V gene,CDR3 protein,CDR3 DNA
TRBJ2-7,TRBD2,-,TRBV19,CASGPGLPYEQYF,TGTGCCAGTGGACCGGGACTACCTTACGAGCAGTACTTC
TRBJ1-6,-,many,TRBV19,CANSGHFSYNSPLHF,TGTGCGAACTCGGGGCACTTCTCCTATAATTCACCCCTCCACTTT
TRBJ2-7,-,-,TRBV20-1,CSAFVEGYEQYF,TGCAGTGCTTTCGTTGAGGGCTACGAGCAGTACTTC
TRBJ2-7,TRBD2,many,TRBV6-5,CASSYSVYGTIGYEQYF,TGTGCCAGCAGTTACTCGGTGTACGGGACTATTGGTTACGAGCAGTACTTC
TRBJ2-7,TRBD2,few,TRBV29-1,CSVRTSREQYF,TGCAGCGTTCGGACTAGCAGAGAGCAGTACTTC
TRBJ2-7,TRBD1,many,TRBV28,CASRNIRDSSYEQYF,TGTGCCAGCAGAAATATTCGGGACAGCTCCTACGAGCAGTACTTC
TRBJ2-7,TRBD2,many,TRBV7-2,CASSLVAGLTTYEQYF,TGTGCCAGCAGCTTAGTAGCGGGCCTTACCACCTACGAGCAGTACTTC
TRBJ2-3,TRBD2,-,TRBV7-8,CASSHTSGRYTDTQYF,TGTGCCAGCAGCCACACTAGCGGGAGGTACACAGATACGCAGTATTTT
TRBJ2-5,-,-,TRBV12-3/TRBV12-4,CASSSWDEQETQYF,TGTGCCAGCAGTTCTTGGGACGAGCAAGAGACCCAGTACTTC
TRBJ2-3,-,few,TRBV30,CALGGGGGRTDTQYF,TGTGCCCTGGGCGGAGGGGGCGGGAGAACAGATACGCAGTATTTT
TRBJ2-7,TRBD2,few,TRBV12-3/TRBV12-4,CASALEAGGTYEQYF,TGTGCCAGCGCCCTAGAGGCGGGAGGCACCTACGAGCAGTACTTC
TRBJ2-3,-,-,TRBV10-2,CASSELVGASTDTQYF,TGCGCCAGCAGCGAATTAGTGGGGGCTAGCACAGATACGCAGTATTTT
TRBJ2-7,-,many,TRBV28,CASSPGLSYEQYF,TGTGCCAGCAGCCCTGGCCTATCCTACGAGCAGTACTTC
TRBJ1-2,-,-,TRBV6-1,CASNAQGGGYTF,TGTGCCAGCAATGCTCAGGGTGGTGGCTACACCTTC
TRBJ2-3,-,few,TRBV29-1,CSVARSGDTQYF,TGCAGCGTTGCCCGATCGGGGGATACGCAGTATTTT
TRBJ2-7,-,few,TRBV5-1,CASSTSLLNSYEQYF,TGCGCCAGCAGCACTAGCCTTTTGAACTCCTACGAGCAGTACTTC
TRBJ2-2,-,-,TRBV9,CASSAQNRVLNTGELFF,TGTGCCAGCAGCGCCCAAAACCGGGTCTTGAACACCGGGGAGCTGTTTTTT
TRBJ2-7,TRBD1,many,TRBV2,CASSSGTGTYEQYF,TGTGCCAGCAGCTCCGGGACAGGGACCTACGAGCAGTACTTC
TRBJ1-5,-,few,TRBV6-1,CASTFGYQPQHF,TGTGCCAGCACCTTTGGTTATCAGCCCCAGCATTTT
TRBJ2-5,-,many,TRBV7-8,CASSPTTLGAAETQYF,TGTGCCAGCAGCCCAACGACCCTCGGGGCCGCGGAGACCCAGTACTTC
TRBJ2-7,TRBD2,many,TRBV20-1,CSATSVTEQYF,TGCAGTGCCACTAGCGTCACCGAGCAGTACTTC
TRBJ2-5,TRBD1,many,TRBV6-1,CASSPRGRKEETQYF,TGTGCCAGCAGCCCCAGGGGGCGCAAAGAGGAGACCCAGTACTTC
TRBJ1-4,TRBD1,-,TRBV7-8,CASSLEARYRGISNEKLFF,TGTGCCAGCAGCTTAGAGGCTCGGTACAGGGGGATTTCTAATGAAAAACTGTTTTTT
TRBJ2-1,TRBD2,many,TRBV2,CASSEVAGSGRYNEQFF,TGTGCCAGCAGTGAGGTGGCAGGGAGCGGGAGATACAATGAGCAGTTCTTC
TRBJ2-1,-,many,TRBV30,CACTTGGNEQFF,TGTGCCTGTACCACCGGTGGGAATGAGCAGTTCTTC
TRBJ1-1,-,-,TRBV28,CASSSPAPENTEAFF,TGTGCCAGCAGCTCTCCTGCACCAGAGAACACTGAAGCTTTCTTT
TRBJ2-5,-,many,TRBV12-3/TRBV12-4,CASSARETQYF,TGTGCCAGCAGTGCCCGAGAGACCCAGTACTTC
TRBJ1-2,TRBD1,few,TRBV18,CASSPDRESSTF,TGTGCCAGCTCTCCGGACAGGGAGAGCTCCACCTTC
TRBJ1-1,-,many,TRBV18,CASSPFGPGGGTEAFF,-
TRBJ2-5,-,-,TRBV24-1,CATSGRYQETQYF,TGTGCCACCAGTGGGAGGTACCAAGAGACCCAGTACTTC
TRBJ2-1,-,-,TRBV20-1,CSASNGYSYNEQFF,TGCAGTGCTAGTAACGGGTACTCCTACAATGAGCAGTTCTTC
TRBJ2-7,-,few,TRBV20-1,CSARLGGEQYF,TGCAGTGCTAGGCTGGGGGGCGAGCAGTACTTC
TRBJ2-5,-,few,TRBV24-1,CATSGYQGETQYF,TGTGCCACCAGTGGTTATCAGGGGGAGACCCAGTACTTC
TRBJ1-1,TRBD1,few,TRBV4-1,CASSQNRGSRSSDTEAFF,TGCGCCAGCAGCCAGAACAGGGGCAGCCGAAGTTCGGACACTGAAGCTTTCTTT
TRBJ2-6,-,-,TRBV28,CASSQETGRGSGANVLTF,TGTGCCAGCAGTCAGGAGACTGGACGGGGCTCTGGGGCCAACGTCCTGACTTTC
TRBJ2-3,-,-,TRBV15,CATSSRGSDTQYF,TGTGCCACCAGCAGCAGGGGATCAGATACGCAGTATTTT
TRBJ2-7,TRBD2,-,TRBV20-1,CSAGGTSGSGYEQYF,TGCAGTGCTGGGGGCACTAGCGGGAGCGGCTACGAGCAGTACTTC
TRBJ1-5,-,-,TRBV30,CAWSAGLVSNQPQHF,TGTGCCTGGAGTGCTGGACTAGTTAGCAATCAGCCCCAGCATTTT
TRBJ2-4,-,-,TRBV30,CAWSEGVGLAKNIQYF,TGTGCCTGGAGTGAGGGGGTTGGATTAGCCAAAAACATTCAGTACTTC
TRBJ2-7,TRBD2,many,TRBV10-3,CAISDWTSGRSSYEQYF,TGTGCCATCAGTGATTGGACTAGCGGGAGGAGCTCCTACGAGCAGTACTTC
TRBJ2-7,TRBD2,many,TRBV6-1,CASSEKSSGRFSTYEQYF,TGTGCCAGCAGTGAAAAATCTAGCGGGAGGTTTTCAACCTACGAGCAGTACTTC
TRBJ2-3,-,few,TRBV10-2,CASQEGPDTQYF,TGCGCCAGCCAAGAGGGACCAGATACGCAGTATTTT
TRBJ2-1,TRBD2,few,TRBV4-1,CASSRGTRADEQFF,TGCGCCAGCAGCCGTGGGACTAGAGCCGATGAGCAGTTCTTC
TRBJ2-7,-,few,TRBV28,CASRPGTGGFREQYF,TGTGCCAGCAGGCCCGGGACTGGGGGGTTTCGCGAGCAGTACTTC
TRBJ2-7,-,many,TRBV6-1,CASSEGRFFGEQYF,TGTGCCAGCAGTGAAGGACGTTTCTTTGGGGAGCAGTACTTC
TRBJ2-1,-,many,TRBV11-2,CASSLVQRDRNEQFF,TGTGCCAGCAGCTTAGTCCAGCGAGATAGGAATGAGCAGTTCTTC
TRBJ2-2,-,-,TRBV29-1,CSVVLDTGELFF,TGCAGCGTTGTCTTAGACACCGGGGAGCTGTTTTTT
TRBJ2-7,-,many,TRBV6-5,CASSYSRGREQYF,TGTGCCAGCAGTTACTCGAGAGGTCGCGAGCAGTACTTC
TRBJ2-7,-,many,TRBV20-1,CSARVQSSYEQYF,TGCAGTGCTAGGGTGCAGAGCTCCTACGAGCAGTACTTC
TRBJ1-2,-,many,TRBV28,CASKETGGKYGYTF,TGTGCCAGCAAGGAAACGGGGGGGAAATATGGCTACACCTTC